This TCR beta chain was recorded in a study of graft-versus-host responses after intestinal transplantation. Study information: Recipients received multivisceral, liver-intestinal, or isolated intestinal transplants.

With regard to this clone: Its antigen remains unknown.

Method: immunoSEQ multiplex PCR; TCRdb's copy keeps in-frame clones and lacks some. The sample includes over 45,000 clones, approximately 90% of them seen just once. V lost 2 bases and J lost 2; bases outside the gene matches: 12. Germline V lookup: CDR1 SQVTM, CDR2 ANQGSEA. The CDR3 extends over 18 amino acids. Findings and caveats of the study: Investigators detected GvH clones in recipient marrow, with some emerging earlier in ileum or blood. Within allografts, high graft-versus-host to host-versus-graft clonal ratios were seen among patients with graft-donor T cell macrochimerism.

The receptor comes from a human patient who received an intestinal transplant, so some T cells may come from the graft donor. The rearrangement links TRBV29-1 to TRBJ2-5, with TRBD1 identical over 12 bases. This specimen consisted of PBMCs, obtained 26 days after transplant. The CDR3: CSVEIAGQGAGGQETQYF. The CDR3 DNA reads TGCAGCGTTGAAATTGCGGGACAGGGGGCGGGGGGTCAAGAGACCCAGTACTTC.